Below, one TCR beta chain is given with its context. With random hexamers, reverse transcription was performed on roughly 0.45 to 1 ug of RNA. The method of amplification for TCR beta CDR3 was immunoSEQ multiplex PCR, covering 54 Vbeta and 13 Jbeta. TCRdb re-called the immunoSEQ multiplex PCR reads with MiXCR, one entry per CDR3 protein. The sample shows over 350,000 distinct CDR3 sequences, more than 70% of them seen only once. This sample stems from a study of CD8 T cells in Susac syndrome. J lost 0 bases, V lost 2 bases, and 11 bases had no gene match. This CDR3 comprises 19 residues. The germline V gene encodes CDR1 MGHRA and CDR2 YSYEKL.

The chain couples TRBV4-1 to TRBJ2-1, with 9 bases aligning to TRBD2. The sequence derives from a human donor with multiple sclerosis. Sequenced material: CD8+ T cells from PBMCs. CDR3 sequence (DNA): TGCGCCAGCAGCCAATCCGAGGGACTAGCCTCTATCTCCTACAATGAGCAGTTCTTC. As protein: CASSQSEGLASISYNEQFF.